One and the same sample provided the 8 T cell receptor beta chains below, sequenced in a study of response to subunit inactivated influenza vaccine. TCRdb re-called the RT-PCR reads through MiXCR, storing one row per CDR3 protein. The profile shows hundreds of thousands of distinct CDR3 sequences, around 11% of them singletons. The sequencing used PBMCs from blood, collected on the day of vaccination. The receptor set was obtained from a man aged 45-65 years who received an inactivated influenza vaccine.

The rearrangement uses TRBV7-2 and TRBJ2-1; D perhaps matches TRBD2 (6 bases). Between the trimmed V and J ends, which lost 1 base and 2 bases, there was a span of 12 bases. Germline V gene data show CDR1 as SGHTA and CDR2 as FQGNSA. CDR3 length: 16 residues. The CDR3 sequence: CASSLGRAGPYNEQFF. The CDR3 bases are TGTGCCAGCAGCTTAGGGAGGGCGGGCCCCTACAATGAGCAGTTCTTC. The full variable domain, completed using reference TRBV7-2 and TRBJ2-1, is GAGVSQSPSNKVTEKGKDVELRCDPISGHTALYWYRQSLGQGLEFLIYFQGNSAPDKSGLPSDRFSAERTGGSVSTLTIQRTQQEDSAVYLCASSLGRAGPYNEQFFGPGTRLTVL.

The table lists this clonotype with a few counts. The gene calls are TRBV13 and TRBJ2-3; TRBD2 agrees at 10 bases. Germline values: CDR1 PRHDT, CDR2 FYEKMQ (reference sequence). The CDR3 totals 16 residues. The ends lost 4 bases at V and 3 bases at J; junction bases unmatched: 7. In nucleotides, the CDR3 is TGTGCCAGCAGCTCTCTAGCGGGAGACGGGACAGATACGCAGTATTTT. Its protein product is CASSSLAGDGTDTQYF.

The chain employs TRBV12-3 or TRBV12-4 and TRBJ2-1; perhaps D is TRBD1 or TRBD2 (6 bases each). This CDR3 is built from 14 residues. The V gene lost 5 bases and the J gene lost 2 bases, with 10 bases spanning the gap. The CDR3 sequence is CASSGGTPYNEQFF. The CDR3 region has the DNA TGTGCCAGCAGTGGGGGGACACCCTACAATGAGCAGTTCTTC.

This clonotype has only a few counts. The V call is TRBV12-3 or TRBV12-4, the J call TRBJ2-3; no clear D. The length of the CDR3 is 14 residues. Trimming removed 1 base at V and 6 bases at J, with 11 bases between. The DNA of the CDR3 is TGTGCCAGCAGTTTAGTCCGGCGAGTGGATACGCAGTATTTT. It translates to CASSLVRRVDTQYF.

V is TRBV12-3 or TRBV12-4 and J is TRBJ2-7, with D possibly matching TRBD2 (7 bases). Between the trimmed V and J ends, which lost 10 bases and 1 base, there was a span of 20 bases. The CDR3 loop spans 15 amino acids. The CDR3 DNA reads as TGTGCCACCTCCTCCGGACTAGGGGGTTCCTACGAGCAGTACTTC. Residues: CATSSGLGGSYEQYF.

The chain carries TRBV5-1 and TRBJ1-2, with 8 positions matching TRBD1. The J segment lost 0 bases and the V segment lost 5 bases, leaving 6 bases of the junction unmatched. This CDR3 spans 15 amino acids. Germline V gene data show CDR1 as SGHRS and CDR2 as YFSETQ. As DNA, the CDR3 is TGCGCCAGCAGTTCCGGACAGGGTACTAACTATGGCTACACCTTC. Amino acid sequence: CASSSGQGTNYGYTF.

The chain combines TRBV7-2 with TRBJ1-5; 7 bases are a match to TRBD1. The V segment lost 4 bases and the J segment 2 bases; nucleotides outside the gene matches: 5. Germline V gives CDR1 SGHTA, CDR2 FQGNSA. This CDR3 has 15 residues. The DNA for the CDR3 is TGTGCCAGCAGCTCCCGACAGGGCGGCAATCAGCCCCAGCATTTT. Its translation is CASSSRQGGNQPQHF.

The sample holds many counts of this clonotype. This chain links TRBV3-1 with TRBJ2-3; a possible D gene is TRBD2 (6 bases). The CDR3 spans 14 residues. CDR1 and CDR2 (germline): LGHDT, YNNKEL (reference sequence). V gave up 5 bases and J gave up 1 base, with 10 bases separating them. CDR3 bases: TGTGCCAGCAGCTTCGGGACTGGCACAGATACGCAGTATTTT. Protein product: CASSFGTGTDTQYF.